This T cell receptor (beta chain) is from a study of read filtering for tumor transcriptome and immune sequencing. Across the whole study: RNA-seq yielded only about 75 to 1,400 TCR reads, IR-seq about 4 to 10.27 million.

This library used around 400 ng RNA and molecular barcoded adaptors spanning alpha/delta and beta/gamma chains. TCRdb passed the reads through MiXCR, listing each CDR3 protein once. The sample lists some 38,000 distinct CDR3 sequences, 12% seen once, with around 32% in the top ten. CDR3 length: 16 amino acids. Germline-derived CDR1 and CDR2 are WNHNN and SYGVQD (reference sequence). The V end was cut by 1 base, the J end by 2 bases, with 13 bases between. Study-level points and caveats: In IR-seq, single-read clonotypes were around 85% of clonotypes but approximately 3.5% of reads.

At least ten counts were recorded for this clonotype. Its antigen is undetermined. The V and J genes are TRBV10-1 and TRBJ2-3, with D maybe TRBD2 (6 bases). The receptor comes from a donor at least 40 years old with multiple myeloma. Source material: a population of CD138-negative cells sorted from bone marrow. CDR3 DNA: TGCGCCAGCAGTGAGTACGGGGGATTTGACACAGATACGCAGTATTTT. This encodes CASSEYGGFDTDTQYF.